Each of the 28 T cell receptor beta chains below was sequenced from the same sample in a study of identifying expanded T cells in peripheral blood (dated by TCRdb to about 2019). The library was generated by the immunoSEQ multiplex PCR assay. TCRdb carries this immuneACCESS record with in-frame sequences only. Its versions omit some clonotypes, under half of them owing to an unresolved V gene in the studies checked, with the rest unexplained. The sample table shows approximately 56,000 clones, and 65% to 90% are seen once. 14% of the sample is taken by the ten largest. The sample taken for sequencing was blood. These receptor sequences come from a person between 18 and 70 years old in good health.

This chain links TRBV19 with TRBJ1-1; 9 bases align to TRBD1. With V trimmed by 4 bases and J by 6 bases, 6 bases remained unmatched. Germline V CDR1 and CDR2: LNHDA, SQIVND (reference sequence). The CDR3 totals 14 residues. The CDR3 nucleotides are TGTGCCAGTAGTACACAGGGGGCGCTTCCTGAAGCTTTCTTT. It yields the protein CASSTQGALPEAFF.

On this clone itself: The same CDR3 is also encoded by other DNA sequences in this sample. The chain links TRBV4-1 to TRBJ1-4, with 8 positions matching TRBD1. V was clipped by 4 bases and J by 0 bases; unmatched bases: 4. Germline V gene data show CDR1 as MGHRA and CDR2 as YSYEKL. The CDR3 is made up of 16 amino acids. CDR3 nucleotides: TGCGCCAGCAGCCCTGGACAGGGCGCAACTAATGAAAAACTGTTTTTT. Its protein product is CASSPGQGATNEKLFF.

The chain links TRBV7-8 to TRBJ2-2; tentative D call: TRBD1 (5 bases). This CDR3 comprises 15 residues. Trimming cost V 5 bases and J 1 base, with 11 bases left between them. Per the germline V gene, CDR1 is SGHVS and CDR2 is FQNEAQ. CDR3 sequence reads: CASSPTQGNTGELFF. The CDR3 bases are TGTGCCAGCAGCCCTACTCAGGGGAACACCGGGGAGCTGTTTTTT.

V is TRBV10-1 and J is TRBJ2-5, with TRBD1 matching over 8 bases. The CDR3 sequence is 15 residues long. Unmatched junction bases numbered 12, after V lost 6 bases and J lost 6 bases. Looked up from germline, CDR1 is WNHNN and CDR2 is SYGVQD (reference sequence). In DNA, the CDR3 is TGCGCCAGCAGCAAGGGACAGGATTACCGACAGACCCAGTACTTC. It yields the protein CASSKGQDYRQTQYF.

This clone was counted a single time. This chain connects TRBV5-1 to TRBJ2-1; D remains ambiguous. This CDR3 contains 17 residues. Germline V lookup: CDR1 SGHRS, CDR2 YFSETQ. Deletions cut 3 bases from V and 5 bases from J, with 21 bases between. CDR3 in DNA: TGCGCCAGCAGCTGGGCCGGGCTCCTACACGGAAACAATGAGCAGTTCTTC. It translates to CASSWAGLLHGNNEQFF.

The J gene is TRBJ1-1, the V gene TRBV15; D might be TRBD1 (6 bases). The CDR3 loop spans 15 amino acids. V gave up 5 bases and J gave up 0 bases, with 13 bases separating them. Germline V gives CDR1 LNHNV, CDR2 YYDKDF (reference sequence). For the CDR3, the DNA is TGTGCCACCAGCTCCCTACAGGGAATGAACACTGAAGCTTTCTTT. It yields the protein CATSSLQGMNTEAFF.

The gene calls are TRBV13 and TRBJ2-1; TRBD2 might be the D (6 bases). Germline CDR1 and CDR2: PRHDT and FYEKMQ (reference sequence). The CDR3 is 15 amino acids. With 5 bases removed from V and 8 bases from J, the gap between germline ends came to 19 bases. CDR3 region: CASSLRTITRDEQFF. In DNA form, the CDR3 reads TGTGCCAGCAGCCTTCGGACTATCACTCGAGATGAGCAGTTCTTC.

V is TRBV6-6 and J is TRBJ1-4; a weak D match, TRBD1 (5 bases). Trimming shortened V by 2 bases and J by 4 bases, and 8 bases separated the two germline ends. The CDR3 loop spans 14 amino acids. Germline-derived CDR1 and CDR2 are MNHNY and SVGAGI (reference sequence). The CDR3 protein is CASSYGAINEKLFF. The CDR3 region has the DNA TGTGCCAGCAGTTACGGGGCCATTAATGAAAAACTGTTTTTT.

The rearrangement uses TRBV9 and TRBJ1-2; TRBD1 matches 9 bases. The trim removed 3 bases at V and 8 bases at J, leaving 8 bases unmatched. From germline, CDR1 is SGDLS and CDR2 YYNGEE. CDR3 length: 14 amino acids. CDR3: CASSGTGGAEGYTF. The CDR3 coding sequence is TGTGCCAGCAGCGGTACAGGGGGCGCGGAGGGCTACACCTTC.

The J gene is TRBJ2-1, the V gene TRBV4-3; 7 bases agree with TRBD1. This CDR3 has 17 residues. After removal of 3 bases from V and 6 bases from J, the junction contained 14 bases not matched to a gene. Germline values: CDR1 LGHNA, CDR2 YSLEER. In DNA, the CDR3 is TGCGCCAGCAGCCAGGAACTAAGGGACAGTGTACGCAATGAGCAGTTCTTC. Encoded protein: CASSQELRDSVRNEQFF.

The chain recombines TRBV6-5 with TRBJ2-3, with 8 bases lining up with TRBD2. CDR1 MNHEY and CDR2 SVGAGI come from the germline V gene. There are 15 residues in the CDR3. After removal of 7 bases from V and 5 bases from J, the junction contained 11 bases not matched to a gene. The CDR3 sequence: CASKRTGGPKDTQYF. DNA for the CDR3: TGTGCCAGCAAAAGGACGGGGGGGCCGAAAGATACGCAGTATTTT.

The chain is built from TRBV4-2 and TRBJ2-3; no firm D call. The CDR3 totals 16 residues. V was cut by 0 bases and J by 1 base, with 11 bases left in between. Germline V gene lookup returns CDR1 LGHNA and CDR2 YNFKEQ. The CDR3 nucleotides are TGTGCCAGCAGCCAAGAGTCCCAACCCCGCACAGATACGCAGTATTTT. The encoded protein is CASSQESQPRTDTQYF.

V gene TRBV7-9 combines with J gene TRBJ2-1; D might be TRBD2 (6 bases). Looked up from germline, CDR1 is SEHNR and CDR2 is FQNEAQ (reference sequence). The CDR3 has 17 amino acids. Trimming removed 1 base from V and 7 bases from J, with 20 bases in between. This chain's CDR3 is CASSLDSMGGGDNEQFF. DNA of the CDR3: TGTGCCAGCAGCTTAGATAGTATGGGGGGAGGCGATAATGAGCAGTTCTTC. Full variable domain (remainder filled in from reference TRBV7-9 and TRBJ2-1): DTGVSQNPRHKITKRGQNVTFRCDPISEHNRLYWYRQTLGQGPEFLTYFQNEAQLEKSRLLSDRFSAERPKGSFSTLEIQRTEQGDSAMYLCASSLDSMGGGDNEQFFGPGTRLTVL.

A remark on this clone: Its ends do not fully match the called genes, so a read error is possible. The chain uses TRBV5-8 and TRBJ2-1, with 7 nucleotides matching TRBD2. Germline-derived CDR1 and CDR2 are SGHTS and YDEGEE. This CDR3 has 15 amino acids. The CDR3 sequence: CASSQDGGEYNEQFF. The CDR3 nucleotides read TGCGCCAGCAGCCAAGATGGGGGGGAATACAATGAGCAGTTCTTC.

The V and J genes are TRBV5-8 and TRBJ2-5, with 8 positions matching TRBD2. V trimming: 3 bases; J trimming: 3 bases; junction bases outside the gene matches: 7. The CDR3 consists of 15 residues. The V gene's germline CDR1 is SGHTS and CDR2 YDEGEE. CDR3 nucleotides: TGTGCCAGCAGCTCGGAAGGACTAGCCAAAGAGACCCAGTACTTC. It specifies CASSSEGLAKETQYF.

A word on this clone: The junction departs from the called germline gene at one end, perhaps through a read error. This rearrangement joins TRBV23-1 to TRBJ1-5; D is undetermined. TRBV23-1 counts as an open reading frame of uncertain function. The CDR3 is 13 amino acids. In DNA, the CDR3 is TGCGCCAGCAGTCAATCGGGCAATCCGCCCCAGCATTTT. Its protein product is CASSQSGNPPQHF.

The chain carries TRBV5-1 and TRBJ2-6, with D unclear. Germline CDR1 is SGHRS and CDR2 is YFSETQ. The CDR3 runs 14 residues. V lost 0 bases, J lost 4 bases, and 5 bases lay in between. The CDR3 DNA follows: TGCGCCAGCAGCTTGGCCCTCGGGGCCAACGTCCTGACTTTC. Translating it yields CASSLALGANVLTF. Full variable domain (outside the CDR3, taken from reference TRBV5-1 and TRBJ2-6): KAGVTQTPRYLIKTRGQQVTLSCSPISGHRSVSWYQQTPGQGLQFLFEYFSETQRNKGNFPGRFSGRQFSNSRSEMNVSTLELGDSALYLCASSLALGANVLTFGAGSRLTVL.

This chain links TRBV7-3 with TRBJ2-2; D ambiguous. This CDR3 has 15 amino acids. CDR1 is SGHTA, CDR2 FQGTGA, per germline. V was shortened by 5 bases and J by 4 bases, with 14 bases between the two germline ends. CDR3 sequence: CASSRYTAVTGELFF. DNA for the CDR3: TGTGCCAGCAGCCGATACACGGCGGTCACCGGGGAGCTGTTTTTT.

The chain links TRBV10-3 to TRBJ1-1, with D hard to call. Per the germline V gene, CDR1 is ENHRY and CDR2 is SYGVKD. This CDR3 region has 12 residues. V gave up 0 bases and J gave up 7 bases, with 6 bases separating them. The chain's CDR3 is CAISESGFEAFF. As DNA, the CDR3 is TGTGCCATCAGTGAGTCGGGGTTTGAAGCTTTCTTT.

This chain links TRBV19 with TRBJ1-1; 7 bases match TRBD1. This CDR3 is 14 amino acids long. V dropped 5 bases and J dropped 1; count of bases not matched to a gene: 4. Germline assignment: CDR1 LNHDA and CDR2 SQIVND (reference sequence). The CDR3 reads CASSAAGGNTEAFF. The CDR3 nucleotides read TGTGCCAGTAGTGCCGCAGGGGGGAACACTGAAGCTTTCTTT.

The DNA of the CDR3 is TGTGCCAGCAGCTTACCCGGGGAGCTGTTTTTT. Its translation: CASSLPGELFF. The V call is TRBV7-2, the J call TRBJ2-2, with D hard to call. The CDR3 covers 11 residues. From germline, CDR1 is SGHTA and CDR2 FQGNSA. With 2 bases removed from V and 6 bases from J, the gap between germline ends came to 1 base.

This chain joins TRBV5-6 and TRBJ2-5, with 9 bases that match TRBD1. The CDR3 contains 13 residues. Germline V gene lookup returns CDR1 SGHDT and CDR2 YYEEEE. J gave up 9 bases and V 5 bases, and 8 bases lay outside the gene matches. This CDR3 is CASSSDRGMSQYF. Here the CDR3 DNA reads TGTGCCAGCAGTTCCGACAGGGGGATGTCCCAGTACTTC.

This rearrangement joins TRBV9 to TRBJ2-5; 7 bases align to TRBD1. The CDR3 has 15 residues. V was pared by 0 bases and J by 2 bases, with 4 bases of the junction left unmatched. Germline lookup yields CDR1 SGDLS and CDR2 YYNGEE. CDR3 region: CASSVATGLQETQYF. CDR3 bases: TGTGCCAGCAGCGTAGCGACAGGGCTACAAGAGACCCAGTACTTC.

This clone was seen a single time. The chain combines TRBV10-3 with TRBJ1-4; D gene ambiguous. V was pared by 4 bases and J by 0 bases, with 9 bases between. The length of the CDR3 is 15 residues. Germline values: CDR1 ENHRY, CDR2 SYGVKD. In DNA form, the CDR3 reads TGTGCCATCAGTGCCACCTCTGCAACTAATGAAAAACTGTTTTTT. Translation gives CAISATSATNEKLFF.

The chain has TRBV6-1 and TRBJ1-5; D possibly corresponds to TRBD1 (6 bases). V was shortened by 3 bases and J by 9 bases, with 12 bases between the two germline ends. The V gene's germline CDR1 is MNHNS and CDR2 SASEGT. The CDR3 totals 13 residues. The CDR3 DNA reads as TGTGCCAGCAGTGAGGACAGCGGTTTGCCCCAGCATTTT. Translated, it gives CASSEDSGLPQHF.

In its sample, this clone was seen a few times. The chain carries TRBV6-1 and TRBJ1-5; 7 bases are a match to TRBD1. Germline CDR1 reads MNHNS; CDR2 reads SASEGT. The CDR3 is 14 residues long. After removal of 5 bases from V and 3 bases from J, the junction contained 4 bases not matched to a gene. The CDR3 region has the DNA TGTGCCAGCAGTTTAACAGGGGTCAATCAGCCCCAGCATTTT. Protein sequence: CASSLTGVNQPQHF.

The V and J genes are TRBV6-1 and TRBJ1-2; 7 nucleotides line up with TRBD1. Unmatched junction bases numbered 7, after V lost 4 bases and J lost 5 bases. The CDR3 runs to 14 residues. The germline V gene encodes CDR1 MNHNS and CDR2 SASEGT. CDR3 bases: TGTGCCAGCAGTGCGTCAGGGGGAGGATATGGCTACACCTTC. Translation: CASSASGGGYGYTF.

The chain combines TRBV7-9 with TRBJ1-2; 9 bases are shared with TRBD1. J gave up 3 bases and V 4 bases, and 12 bases lay outside the gene matches. The CDR3 has 17 amino acids. Germline CDR1 SEHNR, CDR2 FQNEAQ (reference sequence). Here the CDR3 reads CASSYPFFRQGDYGYTF. CDR3 sequence (DNA): TGTGCCAGCAGCTACCCCTTTTTTAGACAGGGGGACTATGGCTACACCTTC.